This T cell receptor beta chain is from a study of T cells in Graves' hyperthyroidism and ophthalmopathy. Study-wide results and limits: The model forecast ophthalmopathy, anticipating it by a median around 6.5 months before onset.

Ten or more counts support this clonotype. Its antigen remains unidentified. From approximately 9.5 ml of fresh peripheral blood, PBMCs were isolated. V lost 1 base and J lost 7, with 11 bases in between. Germline CDR1 SGHRS, CDR2 YFSETQ. CDR3 length: 14 amino acids. Amplified TCR beta CDR3 regions derived from RNA transcripts. First-round RT-PCR with HTBI primers amplified the TCR CDR3 region. TCRdb called the multiplex PCR reads again in MiXCR, with one record for every CDR3 protein. Of 300,000 to 450,000 distinct CDR3 sequences in the sample, less than 15% are singletons; the top ten hold around 20%.

The chain employs TRBV5-1 and TRBJ2-2; D might be TRBD1 (5 bases). The sequenced sample was blood. The receptor was derived from a man aged 30 to 45 with Graves' hyperthyroidism that later progressed to Graves' ophthalmopathy. The CDR3 here is CASSLRSQGGELFF. As DNA, the CDR3 is TGCGCCAGCAGCTTGCGGAGTCAGGGCGGGGAGCTGTTTTTT.